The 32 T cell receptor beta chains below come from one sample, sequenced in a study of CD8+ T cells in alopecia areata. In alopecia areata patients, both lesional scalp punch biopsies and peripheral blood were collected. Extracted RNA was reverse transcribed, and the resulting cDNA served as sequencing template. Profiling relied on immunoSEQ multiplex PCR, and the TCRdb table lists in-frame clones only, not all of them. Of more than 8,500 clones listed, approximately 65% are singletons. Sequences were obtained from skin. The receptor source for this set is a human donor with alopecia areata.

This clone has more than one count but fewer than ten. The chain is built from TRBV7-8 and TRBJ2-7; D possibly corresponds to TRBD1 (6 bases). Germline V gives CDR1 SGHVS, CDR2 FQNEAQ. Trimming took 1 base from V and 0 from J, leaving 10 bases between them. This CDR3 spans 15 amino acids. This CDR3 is CASSLGQGPSYEQYF. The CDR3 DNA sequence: TGTGCCAGCAGCTTAGGGCAGGGGCCCTCCTACGAGCAGTACTTC.

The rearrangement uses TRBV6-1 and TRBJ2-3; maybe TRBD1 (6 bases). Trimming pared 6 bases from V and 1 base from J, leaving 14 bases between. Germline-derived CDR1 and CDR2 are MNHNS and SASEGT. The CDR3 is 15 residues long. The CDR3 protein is CASSRDNVRTDTQYF. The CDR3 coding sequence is TGTGCCAGCAGCCGGGACAACGTCCGCACAGATACGCAGTATTTT.

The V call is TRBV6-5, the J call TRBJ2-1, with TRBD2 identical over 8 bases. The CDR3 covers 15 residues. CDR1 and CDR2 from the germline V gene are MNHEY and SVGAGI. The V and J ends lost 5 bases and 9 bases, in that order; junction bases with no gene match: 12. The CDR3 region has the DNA TGTGCCAGCAGTCGCGGGGGGCACGGGGGGAGTGAGCAGTTCTTC. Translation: CASSRGGHGGSEQFF.

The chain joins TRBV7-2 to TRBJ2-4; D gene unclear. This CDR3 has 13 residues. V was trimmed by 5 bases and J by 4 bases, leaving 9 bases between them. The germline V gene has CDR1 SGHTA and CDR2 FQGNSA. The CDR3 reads CASSPDPKNIQYF. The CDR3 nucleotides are TGTGCCAGCAGCCCGGACCCTAAAAACATTCAGTACTTC.

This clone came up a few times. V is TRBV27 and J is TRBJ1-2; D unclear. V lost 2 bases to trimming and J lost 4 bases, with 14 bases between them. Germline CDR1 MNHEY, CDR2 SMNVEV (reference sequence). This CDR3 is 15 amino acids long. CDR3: CASSLPLTSPYGYTF. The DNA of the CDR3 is TGTGCCAGCAGTTTACCATTGACCTCACCCTATGGCTACACCTTC.

The CDR3 loop is CASSLTGANVLTF. CDR3 bases: TGTGCCAGCAGTTTGACTGGGGCCAACGTCCTGACTTTC. The gene calls are TRBV25-1 and TRBJ2-6; D is undetermined. V lost 5 bases and J lost 2, with 4 bases in between. Germline-derived CDR1 and CDR2 are MGHDK and SYGVNS. The CDR3 has 13 amino acids.

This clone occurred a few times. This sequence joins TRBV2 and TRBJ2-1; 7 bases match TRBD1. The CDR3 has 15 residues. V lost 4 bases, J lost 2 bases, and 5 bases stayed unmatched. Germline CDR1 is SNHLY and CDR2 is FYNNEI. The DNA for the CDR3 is TGTGCCAGCAGTGTTAATAGGGGGCCCTACAATGAGCAGTTCTTC. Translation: CASSVNRGPYNEQFF.

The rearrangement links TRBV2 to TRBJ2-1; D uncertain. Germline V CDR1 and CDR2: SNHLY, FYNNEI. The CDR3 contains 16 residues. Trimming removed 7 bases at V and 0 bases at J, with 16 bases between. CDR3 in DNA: TGTGCCAGCACCCTCCCTCGTGGAAGCTCCTACAATGAGCAGTTCTTC. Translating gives CASTLPRGSSYNEQFF.

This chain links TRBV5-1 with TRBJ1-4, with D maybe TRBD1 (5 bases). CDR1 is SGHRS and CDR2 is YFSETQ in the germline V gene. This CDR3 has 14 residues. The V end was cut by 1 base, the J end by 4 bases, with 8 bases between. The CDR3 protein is CASSLQGNNEKLFF. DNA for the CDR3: TGCGCCAGCAGCTTGCAGGGTAATAATGAAAAACTGTTTTTT.

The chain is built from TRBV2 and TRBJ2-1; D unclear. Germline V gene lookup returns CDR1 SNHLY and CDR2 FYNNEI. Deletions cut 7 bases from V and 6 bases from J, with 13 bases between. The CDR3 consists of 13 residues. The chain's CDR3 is CASTGQARNEQFF. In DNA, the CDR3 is TGTGCCAGCACAGGTCAGGCCCGCAATGAGCAGTTCTTC.

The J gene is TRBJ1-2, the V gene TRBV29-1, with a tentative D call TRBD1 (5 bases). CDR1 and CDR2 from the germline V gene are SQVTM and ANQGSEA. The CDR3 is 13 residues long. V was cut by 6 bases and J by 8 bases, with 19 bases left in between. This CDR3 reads CSVRTGAARGYTF. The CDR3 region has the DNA TGCAGCGTGAGGACCGGGGCCGCGAGAGGCTACACCTTC. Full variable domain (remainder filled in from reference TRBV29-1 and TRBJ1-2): SAVISQKPSRDICQRGTSLTIQCQVDSQVTMMFWYRQQPGQSLTLIATANQGSEATYESGFVIDKFPISRPNLTFSTLTVSNMSPEDSSIYLCSVRTGAARGYTFGSGTRLTVV.

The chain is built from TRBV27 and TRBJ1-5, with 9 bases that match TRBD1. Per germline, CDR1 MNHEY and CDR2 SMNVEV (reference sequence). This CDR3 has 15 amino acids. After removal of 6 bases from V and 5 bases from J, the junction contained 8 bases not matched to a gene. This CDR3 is CASRLGTGRDQPQHF. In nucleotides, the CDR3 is TGTGCCAGCAGGCTTGGGACAGGGAGAGATCAGCCCCAGCATTTT.

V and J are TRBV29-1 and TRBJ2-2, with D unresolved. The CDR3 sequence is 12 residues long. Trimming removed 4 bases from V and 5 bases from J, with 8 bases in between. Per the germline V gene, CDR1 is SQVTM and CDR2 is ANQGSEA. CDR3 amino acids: CSVVIWTGELFF. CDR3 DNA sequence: TGCAGCGTTGTCATCTGGACCGGGGAGCTGTTTTTT.

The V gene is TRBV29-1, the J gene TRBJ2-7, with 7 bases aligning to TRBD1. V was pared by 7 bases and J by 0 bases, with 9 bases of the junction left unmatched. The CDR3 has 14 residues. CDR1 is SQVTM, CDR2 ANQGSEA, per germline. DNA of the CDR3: TGCAGCGCCTTGGCGCAGGGGGTCTCCTACGAGCAGTACTTC. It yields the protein CSALAQGVSYEQYF.

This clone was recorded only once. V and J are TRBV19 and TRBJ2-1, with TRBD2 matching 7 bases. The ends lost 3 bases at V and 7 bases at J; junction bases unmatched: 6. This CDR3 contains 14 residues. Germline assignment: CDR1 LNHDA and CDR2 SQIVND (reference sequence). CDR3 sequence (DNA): TGTGCCAGTAGTATCTGGGAGGGGATTAATGAGCAGTTCTTC. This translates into CASSIWEGINEQFF.

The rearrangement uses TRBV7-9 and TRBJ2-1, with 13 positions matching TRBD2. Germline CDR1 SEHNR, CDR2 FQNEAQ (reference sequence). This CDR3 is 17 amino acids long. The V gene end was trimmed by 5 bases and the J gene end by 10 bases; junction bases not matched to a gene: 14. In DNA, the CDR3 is TGTGCCAGCAGCCCCGGGAGACTAGCGGGAGGCCCGAGGGAGCAGTTCTTC. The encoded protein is CASSPGRLAGGPREQFF.

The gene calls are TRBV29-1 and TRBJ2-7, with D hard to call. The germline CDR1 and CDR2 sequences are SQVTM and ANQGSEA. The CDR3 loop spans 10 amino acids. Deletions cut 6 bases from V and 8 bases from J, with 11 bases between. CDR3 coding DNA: TGCAGCGTAGGGCCCTTCAAGCAGTACTTC. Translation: CSVGPFKQYF.

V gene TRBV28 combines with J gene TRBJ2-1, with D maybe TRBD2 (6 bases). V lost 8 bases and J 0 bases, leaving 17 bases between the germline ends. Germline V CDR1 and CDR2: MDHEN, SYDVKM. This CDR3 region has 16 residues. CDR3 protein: CASPRSGDSSYNEQFF. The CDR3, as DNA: TGTGCCAGCCCCCGGTCGGGGGATAGCTCCTACAATGAGCAGTTCTTC.

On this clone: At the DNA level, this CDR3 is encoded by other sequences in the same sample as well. The CDR3 is CASSLTDYGYTF. The DNA for the CDR3 is TGTGCCAGCAGCTTAACAGACTATGGCTACACCTTC. The J gene is TRBJ1-2, the V gene TRBV5-8; D remains ambiguous. From germline, CDR1 is SGHTS and CDR2 YDEGEE. V dropped 2 bases and J dropped 3 bases, with 5 bases sitting between them. CDR3 size: 12 residues.

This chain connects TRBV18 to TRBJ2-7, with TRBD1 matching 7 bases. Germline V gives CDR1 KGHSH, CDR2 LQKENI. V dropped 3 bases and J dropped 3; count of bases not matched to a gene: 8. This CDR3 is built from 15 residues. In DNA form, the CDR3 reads TGTGCCAGCTCACCCCCGGGACAGATAAACTACGAGCAGTACTTC. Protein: CASSPPGQINYEQYF.

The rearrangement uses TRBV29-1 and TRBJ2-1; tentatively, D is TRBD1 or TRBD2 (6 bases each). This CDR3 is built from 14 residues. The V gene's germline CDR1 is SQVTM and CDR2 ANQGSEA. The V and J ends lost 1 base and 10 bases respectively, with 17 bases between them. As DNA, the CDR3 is TGCAGCGTTGAAGGGGGAAGAAGGGGGAGGGAGCAGTTCTTC. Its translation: CSVEGGRRGREQFF.

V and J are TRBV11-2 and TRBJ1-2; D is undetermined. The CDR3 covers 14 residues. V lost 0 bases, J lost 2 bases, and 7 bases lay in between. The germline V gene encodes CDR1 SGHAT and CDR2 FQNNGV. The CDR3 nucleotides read TGTGCCAGCAGCTTAGAGGCCTGGAACTATGGCTACACCTTC. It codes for CASSLEAWNYGYTF.

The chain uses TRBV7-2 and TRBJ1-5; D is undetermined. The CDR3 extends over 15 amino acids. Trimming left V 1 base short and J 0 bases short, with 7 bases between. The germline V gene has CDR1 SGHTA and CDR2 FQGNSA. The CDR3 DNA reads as TGTGCCAGCAGCTTAGGGCCCGATAGCAATCAGCCCCAGCATTTT. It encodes CASSLGPDSNQPQHF. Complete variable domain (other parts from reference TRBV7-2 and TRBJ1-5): GAGVSQSPSNKVTEKGKDVELRCDPISGHTALYWYRQSLGQGLEFLIYFQGNSAPDKSGLPSDRFSAERTGGSVSTLTIQRTQQEDSAVYLCASSLGPDSNQPQHFGDGTRLSIL.

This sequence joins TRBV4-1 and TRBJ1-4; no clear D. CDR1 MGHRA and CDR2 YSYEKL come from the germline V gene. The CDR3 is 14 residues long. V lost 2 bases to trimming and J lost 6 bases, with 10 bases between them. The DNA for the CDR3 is TGCGCCAGCAGCCAAAATGGGGTCGATGAAAAACTGTTTTTT. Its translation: CASSQNGVDEKLFF.

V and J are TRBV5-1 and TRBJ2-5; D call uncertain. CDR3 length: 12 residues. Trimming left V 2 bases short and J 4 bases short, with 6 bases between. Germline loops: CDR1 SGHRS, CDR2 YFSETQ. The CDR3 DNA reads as TGCGCCAGCAGCTTCAACGGAGAGACCCAGTACTTC. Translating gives CASSFNGETQYF.

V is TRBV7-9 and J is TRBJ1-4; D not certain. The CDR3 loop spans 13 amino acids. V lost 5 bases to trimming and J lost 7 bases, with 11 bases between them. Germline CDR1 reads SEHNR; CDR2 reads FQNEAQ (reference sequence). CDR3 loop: CASSGGRIEKLFF. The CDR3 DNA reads TGTGCCAGCAGCGGAGGACGTATTGAAAAACTGTTTTTT.

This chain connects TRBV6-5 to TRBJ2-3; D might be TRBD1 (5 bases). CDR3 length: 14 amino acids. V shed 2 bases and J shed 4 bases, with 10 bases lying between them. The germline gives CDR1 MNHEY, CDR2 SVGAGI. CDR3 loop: CASSYRGRADTQYF. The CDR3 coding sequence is TGTGCCAGCAGTTACAGGGGCAGGGCAGATACGCAGTATTTT.

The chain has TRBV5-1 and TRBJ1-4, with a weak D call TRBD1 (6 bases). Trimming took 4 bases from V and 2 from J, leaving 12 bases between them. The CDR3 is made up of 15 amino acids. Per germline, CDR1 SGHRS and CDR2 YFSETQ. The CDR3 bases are TGCGCCAGCAGCCAGGGGCGAGGGACTAATGAAAAACTGTTTTTT. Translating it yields CASSQGRGTNEKLFF.

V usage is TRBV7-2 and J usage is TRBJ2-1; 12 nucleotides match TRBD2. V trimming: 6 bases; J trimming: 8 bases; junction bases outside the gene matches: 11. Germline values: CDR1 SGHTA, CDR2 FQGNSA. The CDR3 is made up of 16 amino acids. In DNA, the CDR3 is TGTGCCAGCAGTTCCCGGACTAGCGGGGAGAGGTATGAGCAGTTCTTC. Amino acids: CASSSRTSGERYEQFF.

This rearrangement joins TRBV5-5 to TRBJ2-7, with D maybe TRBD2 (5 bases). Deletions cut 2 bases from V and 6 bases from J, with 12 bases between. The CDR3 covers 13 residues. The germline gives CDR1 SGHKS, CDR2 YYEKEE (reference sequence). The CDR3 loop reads CASSLEKRREQYF. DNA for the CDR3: TGTGCCAGCAGCTTAGAAAAGCGGCGCGAGCAGTACTTC.

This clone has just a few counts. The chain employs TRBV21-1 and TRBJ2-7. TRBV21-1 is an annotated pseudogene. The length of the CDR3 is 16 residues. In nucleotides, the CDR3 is TGTGCCAGCAGGGATGGCGTGCTACACGTGTTAGACGAGCAGTACTTC. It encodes CASRDGVLHVLDEQYF.

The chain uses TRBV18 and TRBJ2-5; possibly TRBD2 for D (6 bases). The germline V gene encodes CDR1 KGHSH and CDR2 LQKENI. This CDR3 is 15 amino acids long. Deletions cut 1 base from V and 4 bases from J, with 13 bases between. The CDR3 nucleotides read TGTGCCAGCTCACCACGCCAGGGAGGAGGAGAGACCCAGTACTTC. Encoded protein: CASSPRQGGGETQYF. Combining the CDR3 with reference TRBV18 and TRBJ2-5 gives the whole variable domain NAGVMQNPRHLVRRRGQEARLRCSPMKGHSHVYWYRQLPEEGLKFMVYLQKENIIDESGMPKERFSAEFPKEGPSILRIQQVVRGDSAAYFCASSPRQGGGETQYFGPGTRLLVL.